The next 21 T cell receptor beta chains were all read from a single sample in a study of beta chain features in type 1 diabetes. Overall study results and limits: When Type 1 diabetes patients were examined, their TCRB CDR3s proved moderately but significantly shorter in all four CD4+ subsets.

As every portion of the isolated RNA was reverse transcribed, the sequencing read expressed TCRB transcripts. The table came from immunoSEQ multiplex PCR; TCRdb's copy has only in-frame clones and leaves some out. The data hold under 400,000 clones, with around 12% observed a single time. Antigens for these TCRs are unknown. Sequencing was carried out using naive CD4+ T cells from blood. These TCRs come from a woman aged 18 to 35 with type 1 diabetes.

This clone was detected only a few times. DNA for the CDR3: TGTGCCAGCTCTAAGGGAGGTTTAGAGGAGCAGTTCTTC. The encoded protein is CASSKGGLEEQFF. The chain recombines TRBV5-4 with TRBJ2-1, with D tentatively TRBD2 (6 bases). Germline V gives CDR1 SGHNT, CDR2 YYREEE (reference sequence). The CDR3 runs to 13 residues. V lost 7 bases to trimming and J lost 10 bases, with 18 bases between them.

The chain recombines TRBV9 with TRBJ2-2; 9 bases align to TRBD1. The ends lost 0 bases at V and 7 bases at J; junction bases unmatched: 4. The germline gives CDR1 SGDLS, CDR2 YYNGEE. The CDR3 consists of 15 residues. CDR3: CASSVVDRGSGELFF. The CDR3 DNA is TGTGCCAGCAGCGTAGTCGACAGGGGGAGCGGGGAGCTGTTTTTT.

The rearrangement joins TRBV11-2 to TRBJ2-1; perhaps TRBD1 as D (5 bases). Trimming took 1 base from V and 9 from J, leaving 13 bases between them. The CDR3 is 14 amino acids. Per the germline V gene, CDR1 is SGHAT and CDR2 is FQNNGV. CDR3 loop: CASSLGGLPTEQFF. For the CDR3, the DNA is TGTGCCAGCAGCTTAGGGGGCTTACCCACTGAGCAGTTCTTC. Variable domain in full (rest from reference TRBV11-2 and TRBJ2-1): EAGVAQSPRYKIIEKRQSVAFWCNPISGHATLYWYQQILGQGPKLLIQFQNNGVVDDSQLPKDRFSAERLKGVDSTLKIQPAKLEDSAVYLCASSLGGLPTEQFFGPGTRLTVL.

There are a few counts of this clone. The sample contains more than one DNA sequence encoding this CDR3. The V call is TRBV5-1, the J call TRBJ1-1; 7 bases line up with TRBD1. Germline CDR1 and CDR2: SGHRS and YFSETQ. This CDR3 comprises 14 residues. With 0 bases clipped from V and 4 bases from J, the junction kept 3 bases outside the gene matches. The CDR3 protein is CASSLVPGGTEAFF. The CDR3 nucleotides are TGCGCCAGCAGCTTGGTACCAGGGGGCACTGAAGCTTTCTTT.

This clone appeared once. The chain employs TRBV6-5 and TRBJ2-7; D is uncertain. This CDR3 is 15 amino acids long. V dropped 5 bases and J dropped 4 bases, with 18 bases sitting between them. Germline V CDR1 and CDR2: MNHEY, SVGAGI. The CDR3 sequence is CASSQIYSNPYEQYF. In DNA, the CDR3 is TGTGCCAGCAGTCAGATCTACAGTAACCCTTACGAGCAGTACTTC.

The chain links TRBV5-1 to TRBJ1-1; 10 nucleotides agree with TRBD1. V gave up 3 bases and J gave up 3 bases; unmatched junction bases: 5. The CDR3 spans 15 residues. Germline loops: CDR1 SGHRS, CDR2 YFSETQ. The CDR3: CASSWAGTGDTEAFF. In DNA, the CDR3 is TGCGCCAGCAGCTGGGCCGGGACAGGGGACACTGAAGCTTTCTTT. Using reference TRBV5-1 and TRBJ1-1 for the parts outside the CDR3, the full variable domain is KAGVTQTPRYLIKTRGQQVTLSCSPISGHRSVSWYQQTPGQGLQFLFEYFSETQRNKGNFPGRFSGRQFSNSRSEMNVSTLELGDSALYLCASSWAGTGDTEAFFGQGTRLTVV.

CDR3 protein: CASRSTGTPGYGYTF. The CDR3 DNA follows: TGTGCCAGTAGAAGCACCGGGACACCGGGTTATGGCTACACCTTC. The chain uses TRBV19 and TRBJ1-2, with D possibly TRBD1 on 6 matching bases. The V and J ends lost 6 bases and 5 bases respectively, with 19 bases between them. CDR1 is LNHDA and CDR2 is SQIVND in the germline V gene (reference sequence). This CDR3 contains 15 residues.

This clone was observed a handful of times. The rearrangement uses TRBV4-3 and TRBJ2-5; TRBD1 is a possible D gene (6 bases). The V gene lost 3 bases and the J gene lost 4 bases, with 15 bases spanning the gap. This CDR3 has 15 residues. The germline V gene has CDR1 LGHNA and CDR2 YSLEER. In DNA, the CDR3 is TGCGCCAGCAGCCAGGACCTAACAGGGACAGAGACCCAGTACTTC. This codes for CASSQDLTGTETQYF.

This clone occurred a few times. The gene calls are TRBV29-1 and TRBJ1-2, with D perhaps TRBD1 (5 bases). Germline V gene sequence: CDR1 SQVTM, CDR2 ANQGSEA. V was clipped by 7 bases and J by 4 bases, with 19 bases between them. This CDR3 is built from 14 residues. The CDR3 reads CSAYRGAAGYGYTF. CDR3 coding DNA: TGCAGCGCCTACCGCGGGGCGGCCGGCTATGGCTACACCTTC.

The sample holds a few counts of this clone. V usage is TRBV21-1 and J usage is TRBJ1-2; the D call TRBD1 from the table was never checked on the DNA. TRBV21-1 represents a pseudogene. This CDR3 region has 14 residues. The CDR3 DNA reads TGTGCCAGCAGCGCCACAGGGTACGACTATGGCTACACCTTC. Its translation: CASSATGYDYGYTF.

This clone was recorded a few times. V and J are TRBV5-6 and TRBJ1-6; TRBD1 is a possible D gene (6 bases). V was clipped by 4 bases and J by 7 bases, with 21 bases between them. This CDR3 spans 17 amino acids. Germline V gives CDR1 SGHDT, CDR2 YYEEEE. CDR3 DNA: TGTGCCAGCAGCCTCATAGTTTCTGGGACACTAAATTCACCCCTCCACTTT. Translation: CASSLIVSGTLNSPLHF. Based on the CDR3 plus reference TRBV5-6 and TRBJ1-6, the full variable domain is DAGVTQSPTHLIKTRGQQVTLRCSPKSGHDTVSWYQQALGQGPQFIFQYYEEEERQRGNFPDRFSGHQFPNYSSELNVNALLLGDSALYLCASSLIVSGTLNSPLHFGNGTRLTVT.

This clone has a handful of counts. This chain connects TRBV9 to TRBJ1-4; no clear D. V gave up 0 bases and J gave up 6 bases, with 6 bases separating them. The germline V gene encodes CDR1 SGDLS and CDR2 YYNGEE. The CDR3 sequence is 13 residues long. In DNA form, the CDR3 reads TGTGCCAGCAGCGTAGACGGTTATGAAAAACTGTTTTTT. Its translation: CASSVDGYEKLFF.

This clone has more than one count but fewer than ten. This chain links TRBV9 with TRBJ2-5, with TRBD1 identical over 9 bases. V trimming: 5 bases; J trimming: 5 bases; junction bases outside the gene matches: 4. Per the germline V gene, CDR1 is SGDLS and CDR2 is YYNGEE. The CDR3 has 13 residues. In DNA, the CDR3 is TGTGCCAGCAGTGACAGGGGGGGCGAGACCCAGTACTTC. Its protein is CASSDRGGETQYF.

This sequence joins TRBV28 and TRBJ2-6, with no clear D. Trimming stripped 2 bases from V and 4 bases from J, with 18 bases between. CDR3 size: 18 residues. Looked up from germline, CDR1 is MDHEN and CDR2 is SYDVKM. For the CDR3, the DNA is TGTGCCAGCAGTTTAGACGTCCTGCCCCGGGTCGGGGCCAACGTCCTGACTTTC. This codes for CASSLDVLPRVGANVLTF.

CDR3 amino acids: CASSRGQGGAFF. The CDR3 region has the DNA TGCGCCAGCAGCCGAGGACAGGGAGGAGCTTTCTTT. The rearrangement uses TRBV4-3 and TRBJ1-1; 8 positions match TRBD1. After removal of 4 bases from V and 10 bases from J, the junction contained 5 bases not matched to a gene. This CDR3 spans 12 amino acids. The germline V gene has CDR1 LGHNA and CDR2 YSLEER.

A few counts support this clone. The gene calls are TRBV28 and TRBJ1-4, with D unclear. Germline CDR1 and CDR2: MDHEN and SYDVKM. Trimming took off 5 bases at V and 2 bases at J, with 3 bases between the two ends. The CDR3 is made up of 12 amino acids. In nucleotides, the CDR3 is TGTGCCAGCAGTCTTACTAATGAAAAACTGTTTTTT. It is translated as CASSLTNEKLFF.

The chain has TRBV29-1 and TRBJ2-3; possible D gene TRBD2, 5 bases. Germline CDR1 and CDR2: SQVTM and ANQGSEA. Trimming shortened V by 4 bases and J by 4 bases, and 12 bases separated the two germline ends. The CDR3 is made up of 13 amino acids. The CDR3 bases are TGCAGCGTTGGAAGCGGAGGAGCAGATACGCAGTATTTT. Encoded protein: CSVGSGGADTQYF.

This clone was picked up a small number of times. The chain employs TRBV7-9 and TRBJ2-3, with a possible D match to TRBD2 (6 bases). Trimming stripped 1 base from V and 2 bases from J, with 7 bases between. There are 14 residues in the CDR3. From germline, CDR1 is SEHNR and CDR2 FQNEAQ (reference sequence). The CDR3 protein is CASSLGGATDTQYF. The CDR3 nucleotides are TGTGCCAGCAGCTTAGGCGGGGCCACAGATACGCAGTATTTT.

The chain carries TRBV30 and TRBJ2-1; 14 positions agree with TRBD2. The junction had 2 bases not matched to a gene; V was cut back by 1 base and J by 6 bases. The CDR3 consists of 15 residues. From germline, CDR1 is GTSNPN and CDR2 SVGIG (reference sequence). The CDR3: CAWSGGTSGGNEQFF. The CDR3 coding sequence is TGTGCCTGGAGTGGAGGGACTAGCGGGGGCAATGAGCAGTTCTTC.

This clone showed up just a few times. J is TRBJ2-3 and V is TRBV5-6; 8 bases are shared with TRBD2. V was clipped by 4 bases and J by 3 bases; unmatched bases: 7. The germline gives CDR1 SGHDT, CDR2 YYEEEE. This CDR3 is 15 amino acids long. CDR3 sequence reads: CASSGNGGGTDTQYF. The CDR3 nucleotides read TGTGCCAGCAGCGGGAACGGGGGGGGGACAGATACGCAGTATTTT.

There are a few counts of this clone. The chain carries TRBV30 and TRBJ2-4; D is perhaps TRBD1 (6 bases). Germline V gene sequence: CDR1 GTSNPN, CDR2 SVGIG (reference sequence). V was shortened by 1 base and J by 1 base, with 8 bases between the two germline ends. The CDR3 length is 14 residues. CDR3 region: CAWSERGAKNIQYF. The DNA of the CDR3 is TGTGCCTGGAGTGAAAGGGGGGCCAAAAACATTCAGTACTTC.